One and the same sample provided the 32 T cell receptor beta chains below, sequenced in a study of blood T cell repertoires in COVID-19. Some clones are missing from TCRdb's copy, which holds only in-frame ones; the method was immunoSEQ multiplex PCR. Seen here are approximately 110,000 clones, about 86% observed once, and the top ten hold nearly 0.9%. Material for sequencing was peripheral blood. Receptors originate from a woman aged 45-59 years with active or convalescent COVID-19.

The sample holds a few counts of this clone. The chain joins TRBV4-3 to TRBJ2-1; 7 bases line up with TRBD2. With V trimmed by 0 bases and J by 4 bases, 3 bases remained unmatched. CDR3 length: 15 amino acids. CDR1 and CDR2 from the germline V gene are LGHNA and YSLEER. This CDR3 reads CASSQETSAYNEQFF. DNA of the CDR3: TGCGCCAGCAGCCAAGAAACTAGCGCGTACAATGAGCAGTTCTTC.

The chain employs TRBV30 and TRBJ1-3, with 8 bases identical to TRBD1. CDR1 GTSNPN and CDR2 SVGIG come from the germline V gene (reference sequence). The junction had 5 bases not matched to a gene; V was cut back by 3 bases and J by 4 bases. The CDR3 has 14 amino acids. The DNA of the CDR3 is TGTGCCTGGAGCACGGGACAGGCGGGAAACACCATATATTTT. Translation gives CAWSTGQAGNTIYF.

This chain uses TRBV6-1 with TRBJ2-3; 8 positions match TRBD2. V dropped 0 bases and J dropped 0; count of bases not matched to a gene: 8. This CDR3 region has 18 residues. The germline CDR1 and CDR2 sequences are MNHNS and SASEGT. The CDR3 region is CASSEALRASGSTDTQYF. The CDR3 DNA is TGTGCCAGCAGTGAAGCGCTTCGGGCTAGCGGGAGCACAGATACGCAGTATTTT.

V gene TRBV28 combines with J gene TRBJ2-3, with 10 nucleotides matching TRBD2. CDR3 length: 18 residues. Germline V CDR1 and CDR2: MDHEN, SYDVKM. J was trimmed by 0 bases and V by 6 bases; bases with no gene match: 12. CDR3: CASSPSGLAVPSTDTQYF. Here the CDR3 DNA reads TGTGCCAGCAGCCCCTCCGGACTAGCGGTCCCTAGCACAGATACGCAGTATTTT. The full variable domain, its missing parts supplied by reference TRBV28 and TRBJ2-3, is DVKVTQSSRYLVKRTGEKVFLECVQDMDHENMFWYRQDPGLGLRLIYFSYDVKMKEKGDIPEGYSVSREKKERFSLILESASTNQTSMYLCASSPSGLAVPSTDTQYFGPGTRLTVL.

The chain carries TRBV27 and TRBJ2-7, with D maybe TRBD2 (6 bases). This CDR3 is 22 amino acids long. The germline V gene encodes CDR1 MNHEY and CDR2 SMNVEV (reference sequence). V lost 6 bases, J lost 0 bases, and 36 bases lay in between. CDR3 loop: CASRPPGRGVAQMFPNSYEQYF. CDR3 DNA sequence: TGTGCCAGCAGGCCCCCTGGGCGCGGGGTGGCCCAAATGTTTCCCAACTCCTACGAGCAGTACTTC.

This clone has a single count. The CDR3 region has the DNA TGTGCCAGCAGCCACGGACAGGGAGGCTACACCTTC. Amino acid sequence: CASSHGQGGYTF. The chain couples TRBV3-1 (or the pseudogene TRBV3-2) to TRBJ1-2; TRBD1 matches at 8 bases. This CDR3 has 12 amino acids. V gave up 3 bases and J gave up 8 bases; unmatched junction bases: 2. Germline V CDR1 and CDR2: LGHDT, YNNKEL (reference sequence).

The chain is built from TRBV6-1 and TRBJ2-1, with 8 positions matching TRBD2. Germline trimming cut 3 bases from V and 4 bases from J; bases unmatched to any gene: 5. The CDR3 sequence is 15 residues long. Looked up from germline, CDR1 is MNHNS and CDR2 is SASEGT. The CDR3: CASSDGSGGYNEQFF. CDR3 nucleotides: TGTGCCAGCAGTGACGGGAGCGGGGGATACAATGAGCAGTTCTTC.

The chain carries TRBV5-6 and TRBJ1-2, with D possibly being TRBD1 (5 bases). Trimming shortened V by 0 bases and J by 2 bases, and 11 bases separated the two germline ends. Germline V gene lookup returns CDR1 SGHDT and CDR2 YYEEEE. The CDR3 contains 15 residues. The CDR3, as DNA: TGTGCCAGCAGCTTGGCGGGGGGAAGGAACTATGGCTACACCTTC. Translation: CASSLAGGRNYGYTF. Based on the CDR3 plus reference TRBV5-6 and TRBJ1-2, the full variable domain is DAGVTQSPTHLIKTRGQQVTLRCSPKSGHDTVSWYQQALGQGPQFIFQYYEEEERQRGNFPDRFSGHQFPNYSSELNVNALLLGDSALYLCASSLAGGRNYGYTFGSGTRLTVV.

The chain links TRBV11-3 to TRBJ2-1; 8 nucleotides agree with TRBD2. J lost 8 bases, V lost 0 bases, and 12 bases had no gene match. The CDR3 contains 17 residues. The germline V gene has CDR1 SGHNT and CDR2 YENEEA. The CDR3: CASSLDMASGSSHEQFF. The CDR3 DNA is TGTGCCAGCAGCTTAGATATGGCAAGCGGGAGTAGCCATGAGCAGTTCTTC.

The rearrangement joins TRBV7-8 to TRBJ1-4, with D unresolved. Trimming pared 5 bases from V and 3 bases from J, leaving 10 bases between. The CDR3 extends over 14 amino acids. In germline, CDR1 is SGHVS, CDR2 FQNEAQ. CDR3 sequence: CASSPGVPNEKLFF. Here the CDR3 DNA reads TGTGCCAGCAGCCCCGGGGTACCTAATGAAAAACTGTTTTTT.

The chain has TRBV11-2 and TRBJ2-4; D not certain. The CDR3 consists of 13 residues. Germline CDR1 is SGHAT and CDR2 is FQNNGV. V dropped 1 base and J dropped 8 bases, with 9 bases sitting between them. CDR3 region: CASSLGGWDIQYF. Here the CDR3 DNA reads TGTGCCAGCAGCTTAGGCGGTTGGGACATTCAGTACTTC.

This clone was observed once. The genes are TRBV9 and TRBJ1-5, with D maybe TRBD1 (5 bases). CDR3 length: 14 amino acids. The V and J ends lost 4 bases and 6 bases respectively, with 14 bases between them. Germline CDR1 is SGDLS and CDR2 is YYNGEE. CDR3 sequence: CASSTGTRGQPQHF. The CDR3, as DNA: TGTGCCAGCAGCACCGGGACTCGGGGTCAGCCCCAGCATTTT.

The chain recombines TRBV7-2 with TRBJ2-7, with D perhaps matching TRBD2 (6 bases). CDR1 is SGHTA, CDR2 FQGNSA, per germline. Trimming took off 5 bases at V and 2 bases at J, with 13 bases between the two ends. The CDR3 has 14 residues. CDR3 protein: CASSEIAETYEQYF. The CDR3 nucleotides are TGTGCCAGCAGCGAAATAGCGGAGACCTACGAGCAGTACTTC.

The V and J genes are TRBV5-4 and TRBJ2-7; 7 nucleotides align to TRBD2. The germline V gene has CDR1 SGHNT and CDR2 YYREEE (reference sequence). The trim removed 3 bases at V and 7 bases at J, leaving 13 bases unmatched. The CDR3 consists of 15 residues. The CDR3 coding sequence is TGTGCCAGCAGCTCCGCCAAGGCGGGCGGGGGTGAGCAGTACTTC. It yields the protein CASSSAKAGGGEQYF.

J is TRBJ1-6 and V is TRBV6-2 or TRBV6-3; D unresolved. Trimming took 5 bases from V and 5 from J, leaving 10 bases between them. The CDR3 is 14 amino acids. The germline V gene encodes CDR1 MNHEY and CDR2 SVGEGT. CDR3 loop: CASSRRRDNSPLHF. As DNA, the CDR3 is TGTGCCAGCAGTCGCCGGAGGGATAATTCACCCCTCCACTTT.

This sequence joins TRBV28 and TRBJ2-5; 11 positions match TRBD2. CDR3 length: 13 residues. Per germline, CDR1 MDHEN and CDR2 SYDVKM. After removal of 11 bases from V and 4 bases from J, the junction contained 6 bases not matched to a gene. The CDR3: CASLAGGRETQYF. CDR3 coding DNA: TGTGCCTCTCTAGCGGGAGGTCGAGAGACCCAGTACTTC. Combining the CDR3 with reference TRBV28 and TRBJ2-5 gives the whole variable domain DVKVTQSSRYLVKRTGEKVFLECVQDMDHENMFWYRQDPGLGLRLIYFSYDVKMKEKGDIPEGYSVSREKKERFSLILESASTNQTSMYLCASLAGGRETQYFGPGTRLLVL.

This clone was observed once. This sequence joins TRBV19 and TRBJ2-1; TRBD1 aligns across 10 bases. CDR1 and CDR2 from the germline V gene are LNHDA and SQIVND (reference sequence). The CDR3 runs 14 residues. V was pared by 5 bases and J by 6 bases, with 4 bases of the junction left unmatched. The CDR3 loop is CASSDRGLVNEQFF. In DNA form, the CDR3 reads TGTGCCAGTAGTGACAGGGGGCTTGTCAATGAGCAGTTCTTC.

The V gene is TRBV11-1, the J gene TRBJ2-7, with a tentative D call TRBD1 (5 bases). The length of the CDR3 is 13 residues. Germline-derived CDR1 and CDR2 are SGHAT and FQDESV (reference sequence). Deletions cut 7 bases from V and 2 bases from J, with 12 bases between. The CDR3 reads CASTVGPTYEQYF. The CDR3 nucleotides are TGTGCCAGCACCGTGGGGCCGACCTACGAGCAGTACTTC. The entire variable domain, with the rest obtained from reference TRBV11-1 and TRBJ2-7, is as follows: EAEVAQSPRYKITEKSQAVAFWCDPISGHATLYWYRQILGQGPELLVQFQDESVVDDSQLPKDRFSAERLKGVDSTLKIQPAELGDSAMYLCASTVGPTYEQYFGPGTRLTVT.

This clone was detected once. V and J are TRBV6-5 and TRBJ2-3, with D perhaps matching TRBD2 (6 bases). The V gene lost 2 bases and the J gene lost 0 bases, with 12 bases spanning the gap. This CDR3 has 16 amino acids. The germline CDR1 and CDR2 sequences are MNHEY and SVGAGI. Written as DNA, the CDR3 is TGTGCCAGCAGTTACAGACTAGTGCGAAGCACAGATACGCAGTATTTT. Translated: CASSYRLVRSTDTQYF.

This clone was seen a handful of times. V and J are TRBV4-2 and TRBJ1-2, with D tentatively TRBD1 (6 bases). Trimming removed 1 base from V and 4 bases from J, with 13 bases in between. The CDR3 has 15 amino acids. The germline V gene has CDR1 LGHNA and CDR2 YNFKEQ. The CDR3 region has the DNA TGTGCCAGCAGCCAAGTTCAGGGGTCGAGCTATGGCTACACCTTC. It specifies CASSQVQGSSYGYTF.

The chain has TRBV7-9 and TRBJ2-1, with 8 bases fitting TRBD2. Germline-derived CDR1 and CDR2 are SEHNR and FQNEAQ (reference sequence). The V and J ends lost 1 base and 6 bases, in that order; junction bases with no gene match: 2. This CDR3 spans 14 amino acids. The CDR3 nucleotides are TGTGCCAGCAGCTTAGGGACTAGCCGCAATGAGCAGTTCTTC. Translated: CASSLGTSRNEQFF. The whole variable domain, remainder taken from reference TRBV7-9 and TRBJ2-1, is DTGVSQNPRHKITKRGQNVTFRCDPISEHNRLYWYRQTLGQGPEFLTYFQNEAQLEKSRLLSDRFSAERPKGSFSTLEIQRTEQGDSAMYLCASSLGTSRNEQFFGPGTRLTVL.

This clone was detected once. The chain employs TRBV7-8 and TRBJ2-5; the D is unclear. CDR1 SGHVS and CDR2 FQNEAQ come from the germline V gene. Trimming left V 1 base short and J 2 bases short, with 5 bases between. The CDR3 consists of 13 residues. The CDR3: CASSLDWQETQYF. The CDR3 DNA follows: TGTGCCAGCAGCTTAGACTGGCAAGAGACCCAGTACTTC.

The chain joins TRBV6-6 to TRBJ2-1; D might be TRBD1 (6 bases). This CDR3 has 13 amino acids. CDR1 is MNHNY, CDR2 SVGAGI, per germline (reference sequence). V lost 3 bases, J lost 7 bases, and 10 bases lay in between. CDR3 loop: CASSYDRWNEQFF. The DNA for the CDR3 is TGTGCCAGCAGTTATGACAGGTGGAATGAGCAGTTCTTC.

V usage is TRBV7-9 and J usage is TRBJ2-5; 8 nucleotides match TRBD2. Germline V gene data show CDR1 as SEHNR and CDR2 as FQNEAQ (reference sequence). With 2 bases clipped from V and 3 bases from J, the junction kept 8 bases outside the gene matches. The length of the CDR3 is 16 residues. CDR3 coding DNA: TGTGCCAGCAGCTTAAGACGGACTAGCAGGGAAGAGACCCAGTACTTC. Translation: CASSLRRTSREETQYF. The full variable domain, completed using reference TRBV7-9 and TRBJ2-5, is DTGVSQNPRHKITKRGQNVTFRCDPISEHNRLYWYRQTLGQGPEFLTYFQNEAQLEKSRLLSDRFSAERPKGSFSTLEIQRTEQGDSAMYLCASSLRRTSREETQYFGPGTRLLVL.

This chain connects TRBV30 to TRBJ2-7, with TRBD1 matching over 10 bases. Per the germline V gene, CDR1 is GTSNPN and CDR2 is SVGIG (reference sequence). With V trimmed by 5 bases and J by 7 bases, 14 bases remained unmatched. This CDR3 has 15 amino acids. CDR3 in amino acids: CAWRSLGQGLTEQYF. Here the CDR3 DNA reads TGTGCCTGGCGATCCTTGGGACAGGGGCTCACGGAGCAGTACTTC.

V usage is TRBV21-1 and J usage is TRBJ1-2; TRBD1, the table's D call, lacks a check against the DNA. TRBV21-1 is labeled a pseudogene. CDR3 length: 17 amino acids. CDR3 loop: CASSIPGQGGSHYGYTF. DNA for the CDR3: TGTGCCAGCAGCATCCCGGGACAGGGGGGTAGTCACTATGGCTACACCTTC.

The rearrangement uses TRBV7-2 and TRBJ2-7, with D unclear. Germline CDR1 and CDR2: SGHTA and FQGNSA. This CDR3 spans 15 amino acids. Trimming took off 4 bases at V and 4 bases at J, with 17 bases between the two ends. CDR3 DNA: TGTGCCAGCAGCTCAACTGCGGCCAGCAATTACGAGCAGTACTTC. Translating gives CASSSTAASNYEQYF.

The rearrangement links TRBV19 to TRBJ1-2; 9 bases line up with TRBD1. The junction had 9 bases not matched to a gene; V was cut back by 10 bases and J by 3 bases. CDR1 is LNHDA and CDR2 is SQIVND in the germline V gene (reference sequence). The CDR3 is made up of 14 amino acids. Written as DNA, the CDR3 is TGTGCCACCCGGAACAGGGGGCGCGACTATGGCTACACCTTC. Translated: CATRNRGRDYGYTF.

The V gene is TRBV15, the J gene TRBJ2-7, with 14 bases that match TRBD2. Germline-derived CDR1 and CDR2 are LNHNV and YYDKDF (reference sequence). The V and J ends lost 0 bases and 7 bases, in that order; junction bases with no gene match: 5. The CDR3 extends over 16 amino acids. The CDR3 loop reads CATSRDRLAGGVEQYF. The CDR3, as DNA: TGTGCCACCAGCAGAGATCGACTAGCGGGAGGGGTTGAGCAGTACTTC.

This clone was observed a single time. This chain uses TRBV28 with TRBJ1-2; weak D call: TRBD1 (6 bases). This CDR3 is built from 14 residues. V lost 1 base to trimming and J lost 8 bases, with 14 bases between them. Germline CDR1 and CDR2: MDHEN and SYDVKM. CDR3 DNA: TGTGCCAGCAGTTTATTCACAGGGAGTATCGGCTACACCTTC. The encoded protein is CASSLFTGSIGYTF.

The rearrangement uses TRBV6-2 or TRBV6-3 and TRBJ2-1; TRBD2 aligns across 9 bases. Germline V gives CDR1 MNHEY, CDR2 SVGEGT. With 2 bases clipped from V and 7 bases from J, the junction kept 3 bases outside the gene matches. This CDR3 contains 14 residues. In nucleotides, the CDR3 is TGTGCCAGCAGTTACGGACTAGCGAGAAATGAGCAGTTCTTC. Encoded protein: CASSYGLARNEQFF.

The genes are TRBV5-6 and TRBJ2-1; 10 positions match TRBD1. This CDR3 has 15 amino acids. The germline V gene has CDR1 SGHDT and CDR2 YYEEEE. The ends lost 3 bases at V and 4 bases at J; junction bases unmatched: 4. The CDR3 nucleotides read TGTGCCAGCAGCTCCGGGACAGGGGTTTACAATGAGCAGTTCTTC. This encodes CASSSGTGVYNEQFF.